The 5 T cell receptor beta chains below all came from one sample that was sequenced in a study of T cell repertoires in cytomegalovirus infection. From the reads, TCRdb called clonotypes with MiXCR, one entry per CDR3 protein. The sample consists of around 740,000 distinct CDR3 sequences, approximately 34% of them appearing once. The sample consisted of PBMCs. The receptors shown here come from a human donor in good health (CMV status not recorded). Some clones in this sample may be carry-over from other donors' samples.

The CDR3 DNA reads as TGTGCCAGCAGCCAAGCGCGGGGGCTGGGGAACACTGAAGCTTTCTTT. Translating it yields CASSQARGLGNTEAFF. The chain recombines TRBV3-1 with TRBJ1-1, with D maybe TRBD1 (6 bases). The germline V and J ends were trimmed by 1 base and 1 base, with 13 bases remaining between them. The CDR3 is made up of 16 amino acids. Germline loops: CDR1 LGHDT, CDR2 YNNKEL (reference sequence).

The J gene is TRBJ2-1, the V gene TRBV7-2; 9 positions agree with TRBD2. Germline lookup yields CDR1 SGHTA and CDR2 FQGNSA. This CDR3 is built from 13 residues. V trimming: 6 bases; J trimming: 9 bases; junction bases outside the gene matches: 6. This CDR3 reads CASRIAGVTEQFF. CDR3 sequence (DNA): TGTGCCAGCAGGATAGCGGGAGTCACTGAGCAGTTCTTC.

In this sample, this clonotype turned up once. The chain carries TRBV18 and TRBJ1-4; D uncertain. V lost 4 bases, J lost 3 bases, and 15 bases lay in between. The CDR3 is made up of 16 amino acids. The V gene's germline CDR1 is KGHSH and CDR2 LQKENI. In DNA form, the CDR3 reads TGTGCCAGCTCACGCACACAAGGGAACGCTAATGAAAAACTGTTTTTT. It translates to CASSRTQGNANEKLFF. The whole variable domain, filled in from reference TRBV18 and TRBJ1-4, reads NAGVMQNPRHLVRRRGQEARLRCSPMKGHSHVYWYRQLPEEGLKFMVYLQKENIIDESGMPKERFSAEFPKEGPSILRIQQVVRGDSAAYFCASSRTQGNANEKLFFGSGTQLSVL.

The chain links TRBV25-1 to TRBJ1-1, with 7 bases fitting TRBD1. Germline lookup yields CDR1 MGHDK and CDR2 SYGVNS. CDR3 length: 15 residues. V was clipped by 6 bases and J by 1 base; unmatched bases: 8. This chain's CDR3 is CASRQRQGSNTEAFF. As DNA, the CDR3 is TGTGCCAGCAGGCAAAGACAGGGCTCGAACACTGAAGCTTTCTTT. The variable domain in full, with the rest retrieved from reference TRBV25-1 and TRBJ1-1, is EADIYQTPRYLVIGTGKKITLECSQTMGHDKMYWYQQDPGMELHLIHYSYGVNSTEKGDLSSESTVSRIRTEHFPLTLESARPSHTSQYLCASRQRQGSNTEAFFGQGTRLTVV.

The chain couples TRBV24-1 to TRBJ1-5; unclear D gene. CDR1 KGHDR and CDR2 SFDVKD come from the germline V gene. V lost 6 bases and J 1 base, leaving 3 bases between the germline ends. This CDR3 is built from 12 residues. In DNA form, the CDR3 reads TGTGCCACCAGTAACAGCAATCAGCCCCAGCATTTT. Protein sequence: CATSNSNQPQHF.